This T cell receptor beta chain was documented in a study of blood T cell repertoires in COVID-19. On the study more broadly: Samples came from the United States, Italy and Spain, spanning acute and convalescent COVID-19. From T cells, B-cell-depleted T cells, or PBMCs came the material, which was cDNA or gDNA.

This table comes from immunoSEQ multiplex PCR, and its TCRdb copy is limited to in-frame clones, with some not included. The table shows 84,000 or so clones, with more than 80% occurring only once. CDR1 is KGHSH, CDR2 LQKENI, per germline. The V segment lost 2 bases and the J segment 4 bases; nucleotides outside the gene matches: 4. This CDR3 comprises 15 residues. The genes are TRBV18 and TRBJ1-1; 10 bases are shared with TRBD1. The sample consisted of peripheral blood. The clonotype comes from a woman older than 75 with acute or convalescent COVID-19. This CDR3 is CASSPTTGGFTEAFF. In nucleotides, the CDR3 is TGTGCCAGCTCACCAACGACAGGGGGCTTCACTGAAGCTTTCTTT. Complete variable domain (other parts from reference TRBV18 and TRBJ1-1): NAGVMQNPRHLVRRRGQEARLRCSPMKGHSHVYWYRQLPEEGLKFMVYLQKENIIDESGMPKERFSAEFPKEGPSILRIQQVVRGDSAAYFCASSPTTGGFTEAFFGQGTRLTVV.